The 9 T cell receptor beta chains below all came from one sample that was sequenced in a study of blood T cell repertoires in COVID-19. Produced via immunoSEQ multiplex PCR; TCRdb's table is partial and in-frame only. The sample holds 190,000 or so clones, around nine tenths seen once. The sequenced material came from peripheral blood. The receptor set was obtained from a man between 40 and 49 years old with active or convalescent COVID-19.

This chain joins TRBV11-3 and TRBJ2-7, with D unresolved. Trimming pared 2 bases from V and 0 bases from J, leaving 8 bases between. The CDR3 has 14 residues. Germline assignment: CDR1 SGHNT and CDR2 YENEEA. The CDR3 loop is CASSLFDTSYEQYF. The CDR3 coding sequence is TGTGCCAGCAGCTTATTCGACACCTCCTACGAGCAGTACTTC.

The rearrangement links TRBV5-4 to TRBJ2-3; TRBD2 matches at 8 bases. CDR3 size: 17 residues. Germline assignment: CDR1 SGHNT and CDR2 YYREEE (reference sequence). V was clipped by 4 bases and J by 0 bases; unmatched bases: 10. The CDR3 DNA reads TGTGCCAGCAGCCCTCGGGTTAGCGGGACTAGCACAGATACGCAGTATTTT. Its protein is CASSPRVSGTSTDTQYF.

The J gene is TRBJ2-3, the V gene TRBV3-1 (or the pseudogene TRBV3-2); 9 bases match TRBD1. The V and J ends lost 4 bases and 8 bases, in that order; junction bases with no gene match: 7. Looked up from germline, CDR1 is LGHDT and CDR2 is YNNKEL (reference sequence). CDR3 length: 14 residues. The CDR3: CASSLGTGLSTQYF. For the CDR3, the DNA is TGTGCCAGCAGCCTAGGGACAGGGTTATCTACGCAGTATTTT.

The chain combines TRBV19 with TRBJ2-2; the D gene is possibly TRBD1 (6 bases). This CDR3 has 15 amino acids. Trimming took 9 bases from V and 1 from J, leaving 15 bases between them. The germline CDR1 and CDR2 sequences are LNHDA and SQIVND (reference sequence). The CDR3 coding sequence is TGTGCCAGCCAACAGGGAAAGGTGAACACCGGGGAGCTGTTTTTT. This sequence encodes CASQQGKVNTGELFF. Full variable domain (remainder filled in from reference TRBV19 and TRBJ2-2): DGGITQSPKYLFRKEGQNVTLSCEQNLNHDAMYWYRQDPGQGLRLIYYSQIVNDFQKGDIAEGYSVSREKKESFPLTVTSAQKNPTAFYLCASQQGKVNTGELFFGEGSRLTVL.

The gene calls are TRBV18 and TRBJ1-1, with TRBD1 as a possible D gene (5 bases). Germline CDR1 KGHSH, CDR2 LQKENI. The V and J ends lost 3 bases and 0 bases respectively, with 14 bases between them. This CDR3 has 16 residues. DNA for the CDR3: TGTGCCAGCTCACCCAGGGTTAGTGGGGTGAACACTGAAGCTTTCTTT. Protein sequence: CASSPRVSGVNTEAFF. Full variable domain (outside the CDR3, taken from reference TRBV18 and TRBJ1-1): NAGVMQNPRHLVRRRGQEARLRCSPMKGHSHVYWYRQLPEEGLKFMVYLQKENIIDESGMPKERFSAEFPKEGPSILRIQQVVRGDSAAYFCASSPRVSGVNTEAFFGQGTRLTVV.

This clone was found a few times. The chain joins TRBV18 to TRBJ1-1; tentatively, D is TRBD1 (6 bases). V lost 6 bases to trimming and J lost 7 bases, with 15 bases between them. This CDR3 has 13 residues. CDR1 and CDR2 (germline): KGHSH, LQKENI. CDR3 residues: CASSEGGANEAFF. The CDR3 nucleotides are TGTGCCAGCTCCGAGGGGGGGGCAAATGAAGCTTTCTTT. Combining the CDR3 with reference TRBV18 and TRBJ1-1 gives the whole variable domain NAGVMQNPRHLVRRRGQEARLRCSPMKGHSHVYWYRQLPEEGLKFMVYLQKENIIDESGMPKERFSAEFPKEGPSILRIQQVVRGDSAAYFCASSEGGANEAFFGQGTRLTVV.

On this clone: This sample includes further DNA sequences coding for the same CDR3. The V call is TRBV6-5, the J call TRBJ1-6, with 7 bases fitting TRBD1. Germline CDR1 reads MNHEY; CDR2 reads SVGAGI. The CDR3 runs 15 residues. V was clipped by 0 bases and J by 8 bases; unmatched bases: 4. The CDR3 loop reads CASSYSRQGDSPLHF. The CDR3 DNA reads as TGTGCCAGCAGTTACTCTAGACAGGGTGATTCACCCCTCCACTTT.

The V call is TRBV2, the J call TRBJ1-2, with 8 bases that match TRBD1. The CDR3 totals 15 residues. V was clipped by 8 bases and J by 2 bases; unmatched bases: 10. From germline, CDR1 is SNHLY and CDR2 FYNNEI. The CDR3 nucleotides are TGTGCCAGCTCCGGGACAGGTCTCCCCAACTATGGCTACACCTTC. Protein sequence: CASSGTGLPNYGYTF. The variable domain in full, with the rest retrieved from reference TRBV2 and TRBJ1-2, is EPEVTQTPSHQVTQMGQEVILRCVPISNHLYFYWYRQILGQKVEFLVSFYNNEISEKSEIFDDQFSVERPDGSNFTLKIRSTKLEDSAMYFCASSGTGLPNYGYTFGSGTRLTVV.

CDR3 DNA sequence: TGTGCCAGCAGTACAATTGATACTATTAGCAATCAGCCCCAGCATTTT. Amino acids: CASSTIDTISNQPQHF. The J gene is TRBJ1-5, the V gene TRBV6-6; D gene uncertain. CDR1 is MNHNY, CDR2 SVGAGI, per germline (reference sequence). V lost 5 bases and J 0 bases, leaving 14 bases between the germline ends. The CDR3 is 16 residues long.